The clone carrying this TCR beta chain has ten or more counts. The antigen is undetermined. The time point was: pre-sensitization, week 0. The treatment was: therapeutic diphenylcyclopropenone sensitization with weekly scalp DPC. Individual cDNA molecules in this library carried unique molecular identifiers. MiXCR, run by TCRdb on the RACE reads, gives a single entry per CDR3 protein. The sample comprises roughly 110,000 distinct CDR3 sequences, approximately 12% of which are singletons, and about 1.6% rests with the top ten. The source of the sample is a study of human T cells and chemical hapten exposure. The wider study: 2% DPC was applied to approximately 2 cm by approximately 2 cm of upper inner arm skin for sensitization. Application of 0.01% DPC to the upper back was done by patch test, with a reading at 6 days. Study findings and constraints: Against controls, expanded TCRs gave rise to significantly more large CDR3 similarity clusters.

V was cut by 6 bases and J by 0 bases, with 5 bases left in between. This CDR3 region has 12 residues. From germline, CDR1 is SGHTA and CDR2 FQGNSA. This TCR was sampled from a woman in her forties or fifties with alopecia areata. Some clones in this sample may be carry-over from other donors' samples. The chain links TRBV7-2 to TRBJ2-5; D gene uncertain. The sequencing here drew on whole blood, taken in connection with sensitization to the hapten diphenylcyclopropenone (DPC). The CDR3 region is CASSSYQETQYF. CDR3 coding DNA: TGTGCCAGCAGTTCTTACCAAGAGACCCAGTACTTC. Full variable domain (missing parts from reference TRBV7-2 and TRBJ2-5): GAGVSQSPSNKVTEKGKDVELRCDPISGHTALYWYRQSLGQGLEFLIYFQGNSAPDKSGLPSDRFSAERTGGSVSTLTIQRTQQEDSAVYLCASSSYQETQYFGPGTRLLVL.